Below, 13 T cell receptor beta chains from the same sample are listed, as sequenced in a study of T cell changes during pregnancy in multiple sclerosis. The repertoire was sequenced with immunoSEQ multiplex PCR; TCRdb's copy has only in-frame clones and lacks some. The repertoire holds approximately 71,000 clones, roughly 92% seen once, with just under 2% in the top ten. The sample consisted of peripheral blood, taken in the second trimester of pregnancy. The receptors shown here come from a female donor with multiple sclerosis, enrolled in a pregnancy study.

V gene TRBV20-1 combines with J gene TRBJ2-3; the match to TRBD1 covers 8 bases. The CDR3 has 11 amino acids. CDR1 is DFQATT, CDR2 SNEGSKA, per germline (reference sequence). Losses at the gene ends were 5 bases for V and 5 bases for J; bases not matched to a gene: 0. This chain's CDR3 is CSADRGDTQYF. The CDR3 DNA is TGCAGTGCTGACAGGGGAGATACGCAGTATTTT.

The CDR3 is CASSLGGGLAGIRNEQFF. CDR3 DNA sequence: TGTGCCAGCAGCTTAGGGGGTGGACTAGCGGGGATAAGGAATGAGCAGTTCTTC. The chain combines TRBV7-6 with TRBJ2-1; the match to TRBD2 covers 12 bases. The CDR3 covers 18 residues. V was pared by 1 base and J by 7 bases, with 11 bases of the junction left unmatched. Per the germline V gene, CDR1 is SGHVS and CDR2 is FNYEAQ.

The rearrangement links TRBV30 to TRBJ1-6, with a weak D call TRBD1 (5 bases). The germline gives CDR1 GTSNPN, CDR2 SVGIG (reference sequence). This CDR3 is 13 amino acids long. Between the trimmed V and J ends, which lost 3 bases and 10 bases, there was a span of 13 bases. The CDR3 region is CAWSSGLESPLHF. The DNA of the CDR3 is TGTGCCTGGAGCTCGGGACTTGAATCACCCCTCCACTTT.

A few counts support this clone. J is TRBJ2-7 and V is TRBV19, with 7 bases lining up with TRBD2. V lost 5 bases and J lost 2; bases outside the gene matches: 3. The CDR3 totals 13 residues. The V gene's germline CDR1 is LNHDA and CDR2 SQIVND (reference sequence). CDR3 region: CASSGTTTYEQYF. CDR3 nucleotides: TGTGCCAGTAGTGGGACTACCACCTACGAGCAGTACTTC. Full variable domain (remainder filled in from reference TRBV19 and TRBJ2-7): DGGITQSPKYLFRKEGQNVTLSCEQNLNHDAMYWYRQDPGQGLRLIYYSQIVNDFQKGDIAEGYSVSREKKESFPLTVTSAQKNPTAFYLCASSGTTTYEQYFGPGTRLTVT.

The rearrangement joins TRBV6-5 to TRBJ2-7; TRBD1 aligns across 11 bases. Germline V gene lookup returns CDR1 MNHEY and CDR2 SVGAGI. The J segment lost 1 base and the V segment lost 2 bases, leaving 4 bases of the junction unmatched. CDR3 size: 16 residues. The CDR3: CASSYLGTGGSYEQYF. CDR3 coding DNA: TGTGCCAGCAGTTACCTAGGGACAGGGGGTTCCTACGAGCAGTACTTC.

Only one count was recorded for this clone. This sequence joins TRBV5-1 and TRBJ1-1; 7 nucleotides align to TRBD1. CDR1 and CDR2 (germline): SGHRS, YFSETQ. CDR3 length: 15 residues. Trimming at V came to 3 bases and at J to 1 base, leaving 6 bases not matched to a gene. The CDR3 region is CASSSARQGNTEAFF. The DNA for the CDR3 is TGCGCCAGCAGCTCCGCTAGACAGGGGAACACTGAAGCTTTCTTT.

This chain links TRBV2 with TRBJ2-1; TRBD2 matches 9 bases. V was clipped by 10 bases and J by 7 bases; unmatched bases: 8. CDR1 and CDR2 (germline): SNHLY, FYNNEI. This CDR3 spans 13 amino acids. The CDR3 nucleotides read TGTGCCAAGAGCGGGAGGTCTAAGAATGAGCAGTTCTTC. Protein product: CAKSGRSKNEQFF.

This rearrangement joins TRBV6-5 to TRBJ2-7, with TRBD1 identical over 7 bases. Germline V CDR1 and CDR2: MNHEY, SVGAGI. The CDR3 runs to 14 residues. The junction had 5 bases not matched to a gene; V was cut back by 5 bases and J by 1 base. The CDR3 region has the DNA TGTGCCAGCAGTAGGGACAGCCCTTCCTACGAGCAGTACTTC. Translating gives CASSRDSPSYEQYF.

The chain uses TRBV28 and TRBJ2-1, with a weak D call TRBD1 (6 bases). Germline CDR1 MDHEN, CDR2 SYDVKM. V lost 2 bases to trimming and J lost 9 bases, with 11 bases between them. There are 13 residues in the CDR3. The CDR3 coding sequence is TGTGCCAGCAGTTTACAGGGGTACGGTGAGCAGTTCTTC. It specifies CASSLQGYGEQFF.

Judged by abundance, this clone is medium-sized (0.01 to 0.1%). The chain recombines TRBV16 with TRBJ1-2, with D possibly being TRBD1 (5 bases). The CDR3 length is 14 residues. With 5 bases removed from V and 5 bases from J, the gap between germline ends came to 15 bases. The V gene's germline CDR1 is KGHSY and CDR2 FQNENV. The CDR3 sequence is CASSIPQVLYGYTF. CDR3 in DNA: TGTGCCAGCAGCATACCACAGGTTCTTTATGGCTACACCTTC.

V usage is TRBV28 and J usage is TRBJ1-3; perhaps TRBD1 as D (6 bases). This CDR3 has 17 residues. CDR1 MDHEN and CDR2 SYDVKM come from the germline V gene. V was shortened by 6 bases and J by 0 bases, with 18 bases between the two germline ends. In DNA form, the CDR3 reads TGTGCCAGCAGGGGGGTACAGGGCTCTCCCTCTGGAAACACCATATATTTT. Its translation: CASRGVQGSPSGNTIYF.

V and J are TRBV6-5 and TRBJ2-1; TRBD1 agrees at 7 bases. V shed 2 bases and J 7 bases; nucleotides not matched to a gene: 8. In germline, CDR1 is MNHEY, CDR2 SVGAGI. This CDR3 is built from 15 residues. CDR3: CASSYLGTVVNEQFF. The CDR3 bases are TGTGCCAGCAGTTACCTGGGGACAGTCGTGAATGAGCAGTTCTTC.

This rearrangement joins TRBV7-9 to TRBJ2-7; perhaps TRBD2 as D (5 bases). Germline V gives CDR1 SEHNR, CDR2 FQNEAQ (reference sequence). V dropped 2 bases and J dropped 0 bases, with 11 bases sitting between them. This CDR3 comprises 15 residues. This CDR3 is CASSLFGESSYEQYF. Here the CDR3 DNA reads TGTGCCAGCAGCTTATTTGGGGAGAGCTCCTACGAGCAGTACTTC.